The text below deals with one TCR beta chain. No antigen is known for it. The CDR3 is made up of 15 amino acids. Trimming pared 5 bases from V and 6 bases from J, leaving 18 bases between. The germline gives CDR1 SGHTA, CDR2 FQGTGA. Donors, without exception, were Caucasian adults residing in Nashville, Tennessee. Produced via immunoSEQ multiplex PCR; TCRdb's table is partial and in-frame only. Among 2.3 million or so clones listed, more than 80% were seen once. This entry belongs to a study of shared clonotypes between healthy human individuals. The study, taken as a whole, reports: Unshared clonotypes carried lower generation probabilities than those common to all four donors.

Sequencing was performed on naive CD4+ T cells from PBMCs. Subset here: CD45RA+ positively selected. The clonotype was recovered from a man aged 18 to 35 in good health. Some clones in this sample may be carry-over from other donors' samples. This chain links TRBV7-3 with TRBJ2-3; D unclear. Here the CDR3 reads CASSDQNGPADTQYF. The CDR3 DNA follows: TGTGCCAGCAGCGATCAAAACGGGCCCGCGGATACGCAGTATTTT. Full variable domain (remainder filled in from reference TRBV7-3 and TRBJ2-3): GAGVSQTPSNKVTEKGKYVELRCDPISGHTALYWYRQSLGQGPEFLIYFQGTGAADDSGLPNDRFFAVRPEGSVSTLKIQRTERGDSAVYLCASSDQNGPADTQYFGPGTRLTVL.